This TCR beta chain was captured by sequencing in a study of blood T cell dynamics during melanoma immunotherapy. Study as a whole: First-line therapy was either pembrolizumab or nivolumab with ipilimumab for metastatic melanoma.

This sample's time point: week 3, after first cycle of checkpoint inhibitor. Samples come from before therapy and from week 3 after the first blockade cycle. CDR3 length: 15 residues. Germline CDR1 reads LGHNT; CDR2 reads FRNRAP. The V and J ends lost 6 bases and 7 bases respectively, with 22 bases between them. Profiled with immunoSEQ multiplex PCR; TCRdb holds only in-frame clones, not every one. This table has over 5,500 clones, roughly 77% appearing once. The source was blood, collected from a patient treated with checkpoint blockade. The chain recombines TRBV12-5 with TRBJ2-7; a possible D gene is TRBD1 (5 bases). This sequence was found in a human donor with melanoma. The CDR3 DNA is TGTGCTAGTGGCACCACAAGGGGCGCGCCCTTAGAGCAGTACTTC. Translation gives CASGTTRGAPLEQYF.